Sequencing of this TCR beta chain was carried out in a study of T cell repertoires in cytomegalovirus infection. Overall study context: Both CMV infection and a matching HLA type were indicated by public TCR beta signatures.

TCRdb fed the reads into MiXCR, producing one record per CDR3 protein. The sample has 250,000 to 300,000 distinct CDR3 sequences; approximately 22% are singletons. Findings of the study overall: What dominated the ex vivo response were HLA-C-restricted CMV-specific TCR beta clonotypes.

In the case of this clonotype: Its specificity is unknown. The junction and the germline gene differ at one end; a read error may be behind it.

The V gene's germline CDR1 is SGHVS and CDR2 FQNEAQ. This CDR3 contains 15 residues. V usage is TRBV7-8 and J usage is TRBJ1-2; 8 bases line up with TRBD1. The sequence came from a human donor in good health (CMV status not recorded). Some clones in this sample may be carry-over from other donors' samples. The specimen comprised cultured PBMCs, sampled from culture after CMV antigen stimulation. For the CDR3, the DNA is TGTGCCAGCACCACGGCACAGGGGGGGGACTACGGCTACACCTTC. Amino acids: CASTTAQGGDYGYTF.